This T cell receptor (beta chain) was found in a study of cytomegalovirus exposure and HLA in healthy donors (dated 2017 in TCRdb). Looking at the study overall: According to an earlier analysis of several hundred of the donors, some 170 million T cells yielded 117 million unique TCR beta sequences and about 300 Gb of sequence data. An early release covering roughly 600 HLA-typed donors comprised roughly 300 gigabases of sequencing data and some 79 million unique TCR sequences. Of the roughly 400 genotyped donors, approximately 80% fell in the genetic ancestry cluster associated with self-reported Caucasian donors. The aim of the study was to test whether cataloging public T cell receptors could identify signatures of past pathogen exposure. The T cell repertoires of some 700 subjects were profiled by immunosequencing and related to cytomegalovirus serostatus. Along with the roughly 670-subject first cohort, a separate validation cohort of over a hundred different subjects was used. High-throughput TCR immunosequencing, statistical association of individual TCRs with disease status, and machine learning were combined to predict cytomegalovirus infection status. A later analysis re-analyzed previously published TCR beta repertoires from several hundred donors and added high-resolution HLA genotyping to study TCR occurrence patterns. The later analysis used no new phenotypic data to find candidate immune exposures, relying instead on TCR beta sequences and their occurrence across donors. An earlier analysis of roughly 580 of the donors used high-throughput TCR beta sequencing to judge whether each TCR beta V gene segment behaved as functional or pseudogenic. Donor age, sex, ethnicity and CMV serostatus were compiled together with the repertoire data. A later genetic analysis used genome-wide SNP genotypes for about three fifths of the 666 donors, treating that subset as a discovery cohort. All discovery cohort repertoires had been generated using a single sequencing platform. Class I and class II HLA loci were covered by the typing at four-digit resolution. Typing coverage varied by locus: roughly 620-640 donors for A, B, C, DRB1 and DQB1; more than 500 for DQA1; over 600 for DPA1; fewer than 480 for DPB1. A handful of DR-DQ haplotypes were handled as single units for association and clustering because linkage in the cohort was strong. On average, around 230,000 unique TCR beta nucleotide sequences were sequenced per donor among a few hundred genotyped donors of the cohort, with around 19% of those sequences being non-productive.

V and J are truncated by 2 bases and 9 bases respectively, leaving an intervening sequence of 14 bases. From cysteine to phenylalanine, the CDR3 is 14 amino acids long. Just the 42-base CDR3 DNA is kept, in frame starting at base 1. CDR1 is given as SGHNT and CDR2 as YENEEA, both from the germline V gene. As regards this clone: Its recognized antigen is unknown. The input lacks base qualities; no much larger clone sits a single base away.

The full study reports these points: The classifier was reported to diagnose cytomegalovirus status with high specificity and sensitivity in both the original and validation cohorts. The 87-base-pair reads could not distinguish some IMGT-functional V segments, including TRBV6-2 and TRBV6-3, so those segments were excluded. In this cohort, only TCR beta chains were sequenced, and detectable features were limited by the absence of alpha or paired-chain data. In a later analysis, HLA-associated TCR beta chains were found to be more clonally expanded and to have lower generation probabilities than equally common non-associated chains. HLA typing was unavailable for some donors at each locus, so association tests used only the typed subset. CMV serostatus was the only immune exposure information available for the cohort. When HLA alleles, especially DR and DQ, strongly co-occurred, attributing TCR associations to individual alleles was difficult. Broadly in line with IMGT annotations, most TCR beta V segments showed up in productive rearrangements about 90% or about 30% of the time in an earlier analysis of around 600 of the donors. In a later genetic analysis, a missense DCLRE1C variant was associated with V-gene and J-gene trimming of TCR beta chains, and the association was replicated in an independent cohort. A later analysis reported that several top co-occurrence clusters appeared linked to parvovirus B19, influenza, CMV and Epstein-Barr virus. In a later analysis, TCR association rates were found to vary across HLA loci, with the most associated TCRs seen for DRB1 alleles and the fewest for HLA-C alleles. Presence/absence analyses assumed roughly uniform sequencing depth across donors, an assumption that may not hold. Across donors, most TCR sequences were observed very rarely, whereas some public TCRs were present in many individuals. The study listed approximately 150 TCR beta chains as associated with cytomegalovirus. Compared with the roughly 700-donor mean, donors in an Asian-associated ancestry cluster had fewer N-insertions in productive TCRs, according to a later genetic analysis. Over 15 rarely observed V segments, including chromosome 9 orphons, were excluded from the earlier analysis of approximately 500 of the donors because counts were too low. In vitro tests confirmed that a few of the cytomegalovirus-associated TCR beta chains recognize cytomegalovirus antigens. The authors suggested that the approach could potentially be generalized to other disease states and immunological phenotypes. In a later analysis, over 15,000 TCR beta sequences were associated with specific HLA alleles at a false discovery rate of 0.05. A further reported finding was that TCR beta sequences accurately predicted the HLA-A and HLA-B alleles for most subjects in the first cohort. According to a later analysis, most CMV-associated TCR beta chains appeared to be HLA-restricted, and the HLA associations seemed to be driven largely by CMV exposure. Linkage disequilibrium might explain the correlated functional status among segregating V segments, but an unknown experimental factor could not be ruled out. A cluster of highly shared sequence variants was judged likely to represent a technical artifact of the sequencing pipeline.

The cohort consisted of some 730 healthy bone marrow donors. All cohort members were sampled while nominally healthy, although unrecorded immune exposures were likely present. The donor tested CMV seropositive, placing the donor among the approximately 290 seropositive members of the cohort. Every donor gave a peripheral blood sample, and the peripheral blood mononuclear cells from that sample were used for TCR beta sequencing. The Qiagen DNeasy Blood Extraction Kit was used to extract genomic DNA from the blood cell samples. Library construction relied on the immunoSEQ multiplex PCR assay. A mixture of 60 forward primers for TCR Vbeta segments and 13 reverse primers for TCR Jbeta segments was used in the multiplex PCR. A multiplex PCR assay on genomic DNA amplified the CDR3 region of rearranged TCR beta genes. The Illumina HiSeq System was used to sequence the amplified TCR beta libraries as 87-base-pair reads. The source study handled its data this way. In a later analysis, around 80 million unique TCR beta chains were counted across the roughly 700 repertoires, and roughly 10 million of these chains were shared by at least two donors. To remove PCR and sequencing errors, raw reads were error-corrected and collapsed into unique sequences using a nearest-neighbor algorithm that merged closely related sequences. CDR3 sequences were aligned to IMGT reference sequences to assign V, D and J gene segments. Each retained sequence needed at least a six-nucleotide match to both a V gene segment and a J gene segment. A rearrangement counted as productive if the CDR3 had no stop codons and remained in frame with V and J, and every other rearrangement counted as non-productive. CDR3 was defined by IMGT convention, running from the second conserved V-encoded cysteine to the conserved J-encoded phenylalanine. The earlier analysis of 500 to 650 of the donors excluded any sequence lacking an unambiguous match to a single V gene segment. In an earlier analysis of some 590 of the donors, V segments were called functional above 56.7% productive rearrangements and were called segregating when the between-donor standard deviation exceeded 5%. A statistical classification framework was developed to diagnose cytomegalovirus status using the catalog of TCR beta chain sequences. V and J gene assignment, in a later analysis, came from comparing TCR nucleotide sequences with IMGT/GENE-DB human TR gene sequences. A later analysis assigned CDR3 sequences and most-parsimonious VDJ recombination scenarios with the TCRdist pipeline. In a later analysis, every TCR beta chain was defined by the combination of its CDR3 amino acid sequence and its V-gene family, and reads without a unique V-gene family were dropped. As a way to deal with suspected cross-contamination and a sequencing artifact, a later analysis dropped roughly 600 nucleotide sequences that were highly shared and had low generation probability. In a later analysis, a clonal expansion index for each public chain was calculated from normalized within-repertoire ranks of inferred template counts. In a later analysis, generation probabilities were computed with a VDJ recombination model fitted to out-of-frame rearrangements, and the resulting probabilities were checked against IGoR. In a later analysis, TCR-TCR, TCR-HLA and TCR-CMV co-occurrence was scored with hypergeometric tests, and a repertoire-size bias correction was applied to TCR pairs. In a later analysis, false discovery rates were estimated by permuting HLA or CMV assignments 20 times. A later analysis grouped co-occurring TCRs with DBSCAN, adding TCRdist sequence similarity when clustering within HLA-allele-positive subsets. Repertoires with fewer than 30,000 or more than 120,000 public chains were left out of co-occurrence clustering, as were five repertoires with anomalous nucleotide sharing. TCRdb took this table from immuneACCESS and kept in-frame rearrangements with V and J called. Such tables lack part of the clones; where checked against another copy, unresolved V genes explain under half of the gap, and the rest is unexplained. V, J and clone size reflect that table, while D and trimming were determined from the DNA. The sample profile shows 100,000 or so clones; 55% to 75% of them were found once. The biggest ten clones account for 3.8% of the sample.

The receptor chain draws on TRBV11-3 and TRBJ2-1; the D region possibly corresponds to TRBD2 (6 bases align). The sample consisted of PBMCs. This clonotype was sampled from a man aged 25-45 years in good health and CMV-seropositive. The CDR3 reads as follows: CASSLSGGYGEQFF. The nucleotides are TGTGCCAGCAGCTTAAGCGGAGGGTACGGTGAGCAGTTCTTC.